Below are 30 T cell receptor beta chains sequenced from a single sample in a study of cytomegalovirus exposure and HLA in healthy donors. PCR employed 60 Vbeta and 13 Jbeta primers. Profiling relied on immunoSEQ multiplex PCR, and the TCRdb table lists in-frame clones only, not all of them. The sample comprises about 120,000 clones, about 70% of which are singletons, and around 4.2% rests with the top ten. The specimen was PBMCs. These receptors were collected from a woman between 40 and 50 years old in good health and CMV-seronegative.

The chain carries TRBV4-3 and TRBJ1-4; no clear D gene. Germline V gene lookup returns CDR1 LGHNA and CDR2 YSLEER. There are 15 residues in the CDR3. The V end lost 3 bases, the J end lost 0 bases, and 8 bases lay between the germline ends. CDR3 in DNA: TGCGCCAGCAGCCACGCTACTGCAACTAATGAAAAACTGTTTTTT. Amino acid sequence: CASSHATATNEKLFF.

The V gene is TRBV9, the J gene TRBJ2-1; 10 bases are shared with TRBD2. Trimming removed 4 bases from V and 6 bases from J; junction bases left unmatched: 7. The CDR3 has 15 residues. CDR1 is SGDLS and CDR2 is YYNGEE in the germline V gene. The CDR3: CASSPPGLATNEQFF. In DNA, the CDR3 is TGTGCCAGCAGCCCTCCGGGACTAGCGACCAATGAGCAGTTCTTC.

The gene calls are TRBV7-8 and TRBJ1-6; D remains unclear. CDR3 size: 14 residues. CDR1 and CDR2 (germline): SGHVS, FQNEAQ. V was pared by 8 bases and J by 0 bases, with 8 bases between. CDR3 protein: CASAASSYNSPLHF. CDR3 DNA: TGTGCCAGCGCTGCTAGCTCCTATAATTCACCCCTCCACTTT.

Many counts were recorded for this clone. The chain is built from TRBV18 and TRBJ1-1, with no clear D. The CDR3 is made up of 12 amino acids. The germline gives CDR1 KGHSH, CDR2 LQKENI. Between the trimmed V and J ends, which lost 3 bases and 0 bases, there was a span of 2 bases. The CDR3 sequence: CASSPMNTEAFF. As DNA, the CDR3 is TGTGCCAGCTCACCCATGAACACTGAAGCTTTCTTT.

J is TRBJ2-5 and V is TRBV2; 8 nucleotides match TRBD2. CDR1 is SNHLY and CDR2 is FYNNEI in the germline V gene. CDR3 length equals 13 residues. The junction had 5 bases not matched to a gene; V was cut back by 6 bases and J by 5 bases. The CDR3 DNA follows: TGTGCCAGCAGCGACGGGGGGGCCGAGACCCAGTACTTC. It specifies CASSDGGAETQYF.

The chain carries TRBV6-5 and TRBJ2-7, with D perhaps TRBD1 (6 bases). CDR3 length: 14 amino acids. Germline CDR1 MNHEY, CDR2 SVGAGI. Trimming pared 6 bases from V and 3 bases from J, leaving 15 bases between. Written as DNA, the CDR3 is TGTGCCAGCAGCACCGGGACATCAGGCTACGAGCAGTACTTC. Translating gives CASSTGTSGYEQYF.

The chain carries TRBV12-5 and TRBJ1-5; 10 bases match TRBD1. The CDR3 has 15 amino acids. The V segment lost 1 base and the J segment 5 bases; nucleotides outside the gene matches: 2. In germline, CDR1 is LGHNT, CDR2 FRNRAP. CDR3 in amino acids: CASGLGQGAYQPQHF. The CDR3, as DNA: TGTGCTAGTGGTTTGGGACAGGGGGCATATCAGCCCCAGCATTTT. The full variable domain, rest sourced from reference TRBV12-5 and TRBJ1-5, is DARVTQTPRHKVTEMGQEVTMRCQPILGHNTVFWYRQTMMQGLELLAYFRNRAPLDDSGMPKDRFSAEMPDATLATLKIQPSEPRDSAVYFCASGLGQGAYQPQHFGDGTRLSIL.

The chain is built from TRBV4-1 and TRBJ2-3; TRBD2 matches at 8 bases. This CDR3 comprises 16 residues. CDR1 MGHRA and CDR2 YSYEKL come from the germline V gene. Trimming at V came to 0 bases and at J to 0 bases, leaving 2 bases not matched to a gene. This CDR3 reads CASSQEKRGSTDTQYF. CDR3 nucleotides: TGCGCCAGCAGCCAAGAAAAGCGGGGGAGCACAGATACGCAGTATTTT.

The V gene is TRBV19, the J gene TRBJ2-5; 7 nucleotides match TRBD1. This CDR3 spans 13 amino acids. The germline gives CDR1 LNHDA, CDR2 SQIVND (reference sequence). With V trimmed by 9 bases and J by 2 bases, 6 bases remained unmatched. DNA of the CDR3: TGTGCCAGCAGCAGGGGGACGCAAGAGACCCAGTACTTC. Encoded protein: CASSRGTQETQYF.

Ten or more counts support this clone. The sample holds other DNA sequences that translate to the same CDR3. The CDR3 nucleotides read TGTGCCAGCACCTTATTCTGGGGCGGCGTCTCCTACGAGCAGTACTTC. Amino acid sequence: CASTLFWGGVSYEQYF. The chain recombines TRBV5-6 with TRBJ2-7; a weak D match, TRBD1 (5 bases). Germline V lookup: CDR1 SGHDT, CDR2 YYEEEE. V dropped 6 bases and J dropped 0 bases, with 19 bases sitting between them. The CDR3 has 16 amino acids. The full variable domain, its missing parts supplied by reference TRBV5-6 and TRBJ2-7, is DAGVTQSPTHLIKTRGQQVTLRCSPKSGHDTVSWYQQALGQGPQFIFQYYEEEERQRGNFPDRFSGHQFPNYSSELNVNALLLGDSALYLCASTLFWGGVSYEQYFGPGTRLTVT.

About this clone itself: The sample holds other DNA sequences that translate to the same CDR3. The genes are TRBV4-3 and TRBJ1-4; 9 bases fit TRBD1. Unmatched junction bases numbered 3, after V lost 2 bases and J lost 5 bases. The CDR3 spans 15 residues. The germline V gene has CDR1 LGHNA and CDR2 YSLEER. The CDR3 region is CASSQRTGANEKLFF. CDR3 in DNA: TGCGCCAGCAGCCAACGGACAGGGGCGAATGAAAAACTGTTTTTT.

The chain is built from TRBV7-8 and TRBJ2-3; TRBD1 aligns across 9 bases. The CDR3 covers 20 residues. Unmatched junction bases numbered 19, after V lost 5 bases and J lost 1 base. Germline V lookup: CDR1 SGHVS, CDR2 FQNEAQ. The CDR3 loop reads CASSSTYAYDRGSGTDTQYF. CDR3 bases: TGTGCCAGCAGCAGCACTTATGCGTACGACAGGGGGTCGGGCACAGATACGCAGTATTTT.

The genes are TRBV7-8 and TRBJ1-2, with 10 bases lining up with TRBD1. The germline V gene has CDR1 SGHVS and CDR2 FQNEAQ. V dropped 2 bases and J dropped 4; count of bases not matched to a gene: 4. The length of the CDR3 is 15 residues. CDR3 residues: CASSLTTGGVYGYTF. The CDR3, as DNA: TGTGCCAGCAGCTTAACGACAGGGGGCGTCTATGGCTACACCTTC.

This clone was found once. Here the CDR3 DNA reads TGTGCCAGCAGCTTCGGCGGGGGCTGGAACACCGGGGAGCTGTTTTTT. Translating gives CASSFGGGWNTGELFF. The chain uses TRBV5-4 and TRBJ2-2, with TRBD2 as a possible D gene (7 bases). The CDR3 spans 16 residues. Trimming left V 2 bases short and J 1 base short, with 12 bases between. Germline CDR1 reads SGHNT; CDR2 reads YYREEE (reference sequence).

The rearrangement uses TRBV7-9 and TRBJ2-5; D remains unclear. From germline, CDR1 is SEHNR and CDR2 FQNEAQ (reference sequence). With 1 base removed from V and 5 bases from J, the gap between germline ends came to 11 bases. This CDR3 contains 14 residues. CDR3 region: CASSLVGRSETQYF. The CDR3 nucleotides read TGTGCCAGCAGCTTAGTGGGCAGATCGGAGACCCAGTACTTC.

The V call is TRBV29-1, the J call TRBJ2-7; D is perhaps TRBD1 (6 bases). The CDR3 has 14 amino acids. Trimming left V 7 bases short and J 3 bases short, with 19 bases between. Germline CDR1 and CDR2: SQVTM and ANQGSEA. The chain's CDR3 is CSATAVQQGYEQYF. Here the CDR3 DNA reads TGCAGCGCGACGGCGGTTCAACAGGGCTACGAGCAGTACTTC.

V is TRBV9 and J is TRBJ1-6; tentatively, D is TRBD1 (5 bases). The germline CDR1 and CDR2 sequences are SGDLS and YYNGEE. V was trimmed by 4 bases and J by 9 bases, leaving 14 bases between them. The CDR3 has 14 amino acids. The CDR3 sequence: CASSPLDTSSPLHF. For the CDR3, the DNA is TGTGCCAGCAGCCCATTGGACACGAGTTCACCCCTCCACTTT.

V usage is TRBV5-1 and J usage is TRBJ2-1, with TRBD2 matching over 11 bases. The CDR3 is 16 residues long. Germline CDR1 reads SGHRS; CDR2 reads YFSETQ. After removal of 4 bases from V and 6 bases from J, the junction contained 9 bases not matched to a gene. CDR3 coding DNA: TGCGCCAGCAGCCCGGGACTAGCGGACCGTCCCAATGAGCAGTTCTTC. It specifies CASSPGLADRPNEQFF. Together with reference TRBV5-1 and TRBJ2-1, the CDR3 gives the full variable domain: KAGVTQTPRYLIKTRGQQVTLSCSPISGHRSVSWYQQTPGQGLQFLFEYFSETQRNKGNFPGRFSGRQFSNSRSEMNVSTLELGDSALYLCASSPGLADRPNEQFFGPGTRLTVL.

This chain joins TRBV5-1 and TRBJ2-7, with 8 positions matching TRBD2. Looked up from germline, CDR1 is SGHRS and CDR2 is YFSETQ. The CDR3 consists of 15 residues. J was trimmed by 0 bases and V by 4 bases; bases with no gene match: 6. This CDR3 reads CASSATGTSSYEQYF. CDR3 bases: TGCGCCAGCAGCGCGACCGGGACTAGCTCCTACGAGCAGTACTTC. The full variable domain, in which reference TRBV5-1 and TRBJ2-7 provide the parts outside the CDR3, is KAGVTQTPRYLIKTRGQQVTLSCSPISGHRSVSWYQQTPGQGLQFLFEYFSETQRNKGNFPGRFSGRQFSNSRSEMNVSTLELGDSALYLCASSATGTSSYEQYFGPGTRLTVT.

The gene calls are TRBV7-2 and TRBJ2-5, with no clear D. Germline V gene data show CDR1 as SGHTA and CDR2 as FQGNSA. The CDR3 consists of 13 residues. V was pared by 1 base and J by 0 bases, with 3 bases between. CDR3 nucleotide sequence: TGTGCCAGCAGCTTAGACAACCAAGAGACCCAGTACTTC. The encoded protein is CASSLDNQETQYF.

This clone was seen only once. This chain links TRBV4-2 with TRBJ2-7; D is possibly TRBD1 (5 bases). The CDR3 extends over 16 amino acids. Trimming shortened V by 0 bases and J by 5 bases, and 17 bases separated the two germline ends. CDR1 is LGHNA and CDR2 is YNFKEQ in the germline V gene. The CDR3 DNA reads TGTGCCAGCAGCCAAGAAGGCAGAGGTAGGGGCGACGAGCAGTACTTC. This codes for CASSQEGRGRGDEQYF.

This clone was recorded once. The V gene is TRBV29-1, the J gene TRBJ2-3; TRBD2 matches 7 bases. The CDR3 covers 13 residues. Germline CDR1 and CDR2: SQVTM and ANQGSEA. J lost 2 bases, V lost 8 bases, and 7 bases had no gene match. The DNA for the CDR3 is TGCAGCATCGGACTAGGGACCACAGATACGCAGTATTTT. It translates to CSIGLGTTDTQYF.

The rearrangement uses TRBV5-3 and TRBJ2-3; possibly TRBD1 for D (5 bases). TRBV5-3 is an ORF, with its function uncertain. V was cut by 0 bases and J by 9 bases, with 8 bases left in between. The CDR3 loop spans 12 amino acids. The CDR3 coding sequence is TGTGCCAGAAGCTTGGAGGCAGGGACGCAGTATTTT. Translating gives CARSLEAGTQYF.

The rearrangement links TRBV2 to TRBJ1-1; D possibly corresponds to TRBD1 (5 bases). Trimming removed 6 bases from V and 6 bases from J, with 20 bases in between. CDR1 and CDR2 (germline): SNHLY, FYNNEI. CDR3 length: 15 residues. This chain's CDR3 is CASSRTGRGGAEAFF. The CDR3 coding sequence is TGTGCCAGCAGCCGGACCGGACGAGGAGGGGCTGAAGCTTTCTTT.

This clone has only a few counts. This chain links TRBV28 with TRBJ2-5; 12 positions match TRBD2. The CDR3 is 16 residues long. In germline, CDR1 is MDHEN, CDR2 SYDVKM. The J segment lost 1 base and the V segment lost 6 bases, leaving 6 bases of the junction unmatched. The chain's CDR3 is CASSPWTSGVQETQYF. CDR3 nucleotides: TGTGCCAGCAGCCCTTGGACTAGCGGGGTCCAAGAGACCCAGTACTTC. Full variable domain (outside the CDR3, taken from reference TRBV28 and TRBJ2-5): DVKVTQSSRYLVKRTGEKVFLECVQDMDHENMFWYRQDPGLGLRLIYFSYDVKMKEKGDIPEGYSVSREKKERFSLILESASTNQTSMYLCASSPWTSGVQETQYFGPGTRLLVL.

This rearrangement joins TRBV5-1 to TRBJ2-1, with 11 bases lining up with TRBD2. The CDR3 totals 14 residues. The germline V gene has CDR1 SGHRS and CDR2 YFSETQ. The V segment lost 2 bases and the J segment 7 bases; nucleotides outside the gene matches: 2. The CDR3 DNA reads as TGCGCCAGCAGCTTCGCTAGCGGGGGGAATGAGCAGTTCTTC. This translates into CASSFASGGNEQFF.

The rearrangement uses TRBV19 and TRBJ2-7; 9 nucleotides align to TRBD2. Germline CDR1 and CDR2: LNHDA and SQIVND (reference sequence). CDR3 length: 13 residues. The trim removed 11 bases at V and 6 bases at J, leaving 11 bases unmatched. The CDR3 region has the DNA TGTGCCTCCAAAGCGGGAGGAAGGGTCGAGCAGTACTTC. This gives the protein CASKAGGRVEQYF.

This chain connects TRBV7-3 to TRBJ2-1; weak D call: TRBD2 (6 bases). This CDR3 has 15 residues. Trimming took 4 bases from V and 10 from J, leaving 20 bases between them. The germline V gene has CDR1 SGHTA and CDR2 FQGTGA. The CDR3: CASSSVPASVSEQFF. CDR3 in DNA: TGTGCCAGCAGCTCAGTCCCCGCTAGCGTTAGCGAGCAGTTCTTC.

V and J are TRBV7-2 and TRBJ1-5; a weak D match, TRBD1 (6 bases). Germline-derived CDR1 and CDR2 are SGHTA and FQGNSA. V lost 1 base and J lost 5, with 12 bases in between. The CDR3 covers 15 residues. CDR3 residues: CASSLVGAGDQPQHF. The DNA for the CDR3 is TGTGCCAGCAGCTTAGTGGGGGCTGGGGATCAGCCCCAGCATTTT.

This clone appeared once. The chain recombines TRBV5-8 with TRBJ2-7, with TRBD2 identical over 12 bases. The germline V gene encodes CDR1 SGHTS and CDR2 YDEGEE. J lost 6 bases, V lost 0 bases, and 4 bases had no gene match. The CDR3 sequence is 15 residues long. Here the CDR3 DNA reads TGTGCCAGCAGCTTGGGGACTAGCGGGAAGGGCGAGCAGTACTTC. It is translated as CASSLGTSGKGEQYF.